This TCR beta chain was observed in a study of shared clonotypes between healthy human individuals. From germline, CDR1 is LNHDA and CDR2 SQIVND (reference sequence). The J segment lost 4 bases and the V segment lost 3 bases, leaving 4 bases of the junction unmatched. The CDR3 is 14 amino acids. TCRdb's table, derived via immunoSEQ multiplex PCR, lists solely in-frame clones and lacks some. The table records 90,000 to 150,000 clones, around 68% of them present only once. The chain uses TRBV19 and TRBJ1-2; 8 bases line up with TRBD1. The clonotype originates from a woman under 40 in good health. The sequenced material came from memory CD8+ T cells sorted from blood. The sample's subset: CD45RO+ cells pooled with CCR7-negative TemRA cells. The CDR3 sequence is CASSIGQGSYGYTF. CDR3 nucleotide sequence: TGTGCCAGTAGTATTGGACAGGGAAGCTATGGCTACACCTTC.